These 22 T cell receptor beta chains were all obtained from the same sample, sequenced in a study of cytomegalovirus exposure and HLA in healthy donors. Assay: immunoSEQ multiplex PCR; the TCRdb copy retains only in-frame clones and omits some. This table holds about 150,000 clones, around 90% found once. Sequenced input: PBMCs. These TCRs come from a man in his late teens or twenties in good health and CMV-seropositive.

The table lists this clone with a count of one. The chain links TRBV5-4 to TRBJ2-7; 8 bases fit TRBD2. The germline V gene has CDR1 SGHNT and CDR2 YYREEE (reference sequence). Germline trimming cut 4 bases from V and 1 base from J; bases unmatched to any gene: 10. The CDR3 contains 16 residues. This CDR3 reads CASSPGGSGNSYEQYF. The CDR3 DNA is TGTGCCAGCAGCCCCGGGGGTAGCGGGAATTCCTACGAGCAGTACTTC.

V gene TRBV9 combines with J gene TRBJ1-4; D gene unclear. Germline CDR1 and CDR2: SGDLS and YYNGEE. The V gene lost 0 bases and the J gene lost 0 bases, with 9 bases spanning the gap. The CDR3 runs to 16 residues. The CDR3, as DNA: TGTGCCAGCAGCGTAGCTGGTACTACAACTAATGAAAAACTGTTTTTT. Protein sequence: CASSVAGTTTNEKLFF. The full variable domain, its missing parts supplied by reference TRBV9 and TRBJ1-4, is DSGVTQTPKHLITATGQRVTLRCSPRSGDLSVYWYQQSLDQGLQFLIQYYNGEERAKGNILERFSAQQFPDLHSELNLSSLELGDSALYFCASSVAGTTTNEKLFFGSGTQLSVL.

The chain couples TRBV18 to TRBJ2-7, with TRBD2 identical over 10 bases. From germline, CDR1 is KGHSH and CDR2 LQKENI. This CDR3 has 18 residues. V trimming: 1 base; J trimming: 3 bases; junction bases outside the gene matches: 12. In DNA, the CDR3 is TGTGCCAGCTCACCACGCCCTAGCGGGAGTCTGGGGAACTACGAGCAGTACTTC. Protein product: CASSPRPSGSLGNYEQYF.

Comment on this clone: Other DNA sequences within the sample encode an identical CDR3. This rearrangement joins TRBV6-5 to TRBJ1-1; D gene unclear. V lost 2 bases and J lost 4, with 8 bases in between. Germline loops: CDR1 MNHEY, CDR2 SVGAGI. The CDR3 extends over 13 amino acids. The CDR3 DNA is TGTGCCAGCAGTTACCGGGGAGGCACTGAAGCTTTCTTT. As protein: CASSYRGGTEAFF.

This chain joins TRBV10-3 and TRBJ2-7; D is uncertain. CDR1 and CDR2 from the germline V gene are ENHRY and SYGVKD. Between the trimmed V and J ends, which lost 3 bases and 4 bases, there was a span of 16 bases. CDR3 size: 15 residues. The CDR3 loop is CAISDVALTGYEQYF. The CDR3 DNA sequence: TGTGCCATCAGTGATGTCGCGTTAACTGGTTACGAGCAGTACTTC.

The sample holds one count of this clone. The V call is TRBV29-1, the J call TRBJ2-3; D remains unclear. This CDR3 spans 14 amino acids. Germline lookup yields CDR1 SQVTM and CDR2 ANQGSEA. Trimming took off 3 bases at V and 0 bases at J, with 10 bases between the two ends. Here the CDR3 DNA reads TGCAGCGTTGAGGCAGGTTGGAGCACAGATACGCAGTATTTT. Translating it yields CSVEAGWSTDTQYF.

For the CDR3, the DNA is TGTGCCAGCAGTGCCGTCACAGGGTCTGGGGCCAACGTCCTGACTTTC. Translation: CASSAVTGSGANVLTF. The rearrangement links TRBV27 to TRBJ2-6; possible D gene TRBD1, 6 bases. The V gene's germline CDR1 is MNHEY and CDR2 SMNVEV (reference sequence). The V and J ends lost 5 bases and 1 base respectively, with 12 bases between them. The CDR3 has 16 amino acids. Using reference TRBV27 and TRBJ2-6 for the parts outside the CDR3, the full variable domain is EAQVTQNPRYLITVTGKKLTVTCSQNMNHEYMSWYRQDPGLGLRQIYYSMNVEVTDKGDVPEGYKVSRKEKRNFPLILESPSPNQTSLYFCASSAVTGSGANVLTFGAGSRLTVL.

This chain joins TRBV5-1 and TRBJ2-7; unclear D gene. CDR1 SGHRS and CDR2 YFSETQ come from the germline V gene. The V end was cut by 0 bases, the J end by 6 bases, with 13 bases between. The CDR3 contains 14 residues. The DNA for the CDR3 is TGCGCCAGCAGCTTGGATTCGTATCCCGGCGAGCAGTACTTC. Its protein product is CASSLDSYPGEQYF. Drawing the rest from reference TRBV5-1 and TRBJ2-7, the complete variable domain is KAGVTQTPRYLIKTRGQQVTLSCSPISGHRSVSWYQQTPGQGLQFLFEYFSETQRNKGNFPGRFSGRQFSNSRSEMNVSTLELGDSALYLCASSLDSYPGEQYFGPGTRLTVT.

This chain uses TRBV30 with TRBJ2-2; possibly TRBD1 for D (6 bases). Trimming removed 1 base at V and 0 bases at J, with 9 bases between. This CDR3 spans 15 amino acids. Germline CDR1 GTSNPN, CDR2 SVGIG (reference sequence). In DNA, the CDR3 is TGTGCCTGGAGTGGGGGGCGCCCGAACACCGGGGAGCTGTTTTTT. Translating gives CAWSGGRPNTGELFF.

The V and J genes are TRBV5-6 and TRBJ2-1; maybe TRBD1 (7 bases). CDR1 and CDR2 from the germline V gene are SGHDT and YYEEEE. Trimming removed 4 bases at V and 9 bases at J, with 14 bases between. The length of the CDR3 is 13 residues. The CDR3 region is CASSHRGGVEQFF. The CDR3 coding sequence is TGTGCCAGCAGCCACAGGGGCGGGGTTGAGCAGTTCTTC.

The CDR3 DNA follows: TGTGCCAGCAGTGAGAGGAGAGCCGGAGGAAACACCATATATTTT. Protein product: CASSERRAGGNTIYF. The V call is TRBV2, the J call TRBJ1-3; D remains unclear. The V gene's germline CDR1 is SNHLY and CDR2 FYNNEI. The CDR3 is 15 residues long. Trimming cost V 3 bases and J 4 bases, with 13 bases left between them.

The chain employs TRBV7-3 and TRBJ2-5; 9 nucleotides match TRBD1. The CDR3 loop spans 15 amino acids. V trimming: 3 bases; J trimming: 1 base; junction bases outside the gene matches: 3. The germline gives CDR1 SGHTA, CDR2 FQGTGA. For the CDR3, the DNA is TGTGCCAGCAGCTTCGGACAGGGGAGCCAAGAGACCCAGTACTTC. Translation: CASSFGQGSQETQYF.

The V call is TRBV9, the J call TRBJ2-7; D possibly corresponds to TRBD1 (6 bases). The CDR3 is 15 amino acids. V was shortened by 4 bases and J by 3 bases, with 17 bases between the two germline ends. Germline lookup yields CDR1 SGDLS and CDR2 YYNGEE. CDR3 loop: CASSSGNRARYEQYF. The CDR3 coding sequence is TGTGCCAGCAGCTCCGGGAACAGGGCCCGCTACGAGCAGTACTTC.

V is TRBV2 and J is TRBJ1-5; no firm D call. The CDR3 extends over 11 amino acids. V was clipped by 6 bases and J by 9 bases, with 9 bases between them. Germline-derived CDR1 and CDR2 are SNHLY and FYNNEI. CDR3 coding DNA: TGTGCCAGCAGGGGTCCGGGGCCCCAGCATTTT. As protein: CASRGPGPQHF.

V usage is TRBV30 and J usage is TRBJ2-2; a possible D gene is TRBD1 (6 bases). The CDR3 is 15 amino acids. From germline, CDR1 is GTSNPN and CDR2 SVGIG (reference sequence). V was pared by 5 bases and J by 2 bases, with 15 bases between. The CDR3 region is CAWSLGDTNTGELFF. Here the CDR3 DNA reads TGTGCCTGGTCTCTAGGGGACACCAACACCGGGGAGCTGTTTTTT.

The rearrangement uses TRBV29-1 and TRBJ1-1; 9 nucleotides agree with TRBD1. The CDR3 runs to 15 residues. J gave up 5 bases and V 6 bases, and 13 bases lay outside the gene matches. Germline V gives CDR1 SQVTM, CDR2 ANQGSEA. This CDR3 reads CSVSYSGTGRTEAFF. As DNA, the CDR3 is TGCAGCGTATCCTATTCCGGGACAGGGAGGACTGAAGCTTTCTTT.

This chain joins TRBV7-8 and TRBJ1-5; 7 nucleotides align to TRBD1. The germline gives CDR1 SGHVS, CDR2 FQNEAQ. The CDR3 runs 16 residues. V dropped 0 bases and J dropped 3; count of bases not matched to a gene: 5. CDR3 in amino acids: CASSLANRGFNQPQHF. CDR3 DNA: TGTGCCAGCAGCTTAGCCAACAGGGGCTTCAATCAGCCCCAGCATTTT.

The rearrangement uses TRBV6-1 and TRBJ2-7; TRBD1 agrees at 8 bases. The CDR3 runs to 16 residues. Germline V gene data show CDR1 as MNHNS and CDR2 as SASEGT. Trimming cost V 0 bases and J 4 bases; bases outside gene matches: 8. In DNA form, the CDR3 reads TGTGCCAGCAGTGAAGCAATCACAGGGGGAAATTACGAGCAGTACTTC. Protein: CASSEAITGGNYEQYF.

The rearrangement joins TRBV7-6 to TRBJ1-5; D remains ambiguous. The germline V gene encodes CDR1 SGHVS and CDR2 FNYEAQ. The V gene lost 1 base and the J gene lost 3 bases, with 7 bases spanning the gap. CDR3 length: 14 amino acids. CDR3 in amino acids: CASSLVRHNQPQHF. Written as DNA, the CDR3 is TGTGCCAGCAGCTTAGTCAGGCACAATCAGCCCCAGCATTTT.

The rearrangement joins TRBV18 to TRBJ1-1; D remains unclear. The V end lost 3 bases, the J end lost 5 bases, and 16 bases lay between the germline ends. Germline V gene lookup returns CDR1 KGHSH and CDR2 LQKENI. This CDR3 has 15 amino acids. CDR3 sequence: CASSPIPAGMTEAFF. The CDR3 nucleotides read TGTGCCAGCTCACCCATCCCCGCGGGAATGACTGAAGCTTTCTTT.

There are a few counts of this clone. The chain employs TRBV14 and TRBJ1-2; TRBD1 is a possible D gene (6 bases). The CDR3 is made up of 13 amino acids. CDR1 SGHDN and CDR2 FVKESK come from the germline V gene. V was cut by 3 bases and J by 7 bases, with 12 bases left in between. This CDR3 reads CASSHTRGAGYTF. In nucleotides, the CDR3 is TGTGCCAGCAGCCATACCAGGGGCGCTGGCTACACCTTC.

CDR3 in amino acids: CAIGGGESNYGYTF. DNA for the CDR3: TGTGCCATCGGGGGAGGGGAATCAAACTATGGCTACACCTTC. J is TRBJ1-2 and V is TRBV10-3; D is perhaps TRBD1 (5 bases). V was trimmed by 8 bases and J by 2 bases, leaving 15 bases between them. CDR1 ENHRY and CDR2 SYGVKD come from the germline V gene. CDR3 length: 14 amino acids.